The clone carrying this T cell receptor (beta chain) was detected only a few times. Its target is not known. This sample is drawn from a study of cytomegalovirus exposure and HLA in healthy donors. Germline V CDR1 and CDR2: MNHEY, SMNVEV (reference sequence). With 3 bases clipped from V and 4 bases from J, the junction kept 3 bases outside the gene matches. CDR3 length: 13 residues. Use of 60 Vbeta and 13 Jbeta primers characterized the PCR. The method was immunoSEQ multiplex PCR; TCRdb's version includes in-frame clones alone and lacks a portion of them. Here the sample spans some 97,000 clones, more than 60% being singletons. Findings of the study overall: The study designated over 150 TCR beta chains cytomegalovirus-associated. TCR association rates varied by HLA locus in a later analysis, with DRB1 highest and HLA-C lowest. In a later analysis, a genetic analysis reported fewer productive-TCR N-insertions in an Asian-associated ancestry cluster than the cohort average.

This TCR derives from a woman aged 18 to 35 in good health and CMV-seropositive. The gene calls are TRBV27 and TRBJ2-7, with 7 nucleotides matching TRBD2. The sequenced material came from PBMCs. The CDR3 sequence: CASSFGGGYEQYF. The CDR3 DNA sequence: TGTGCCAGCAGTTTCGGGGGAGGGTACGAGCAGTACTTC.